This T cell receptor beta chain was sequenced during a study of blood T cell repertoires in COVID-19. Study information: Some COVID-19 samples were acute and others convalescent; all came from the United States, Italy and Spain. T cells, B-cell-depleted T cells, or PBMCs provided the cDNA or gDNA that served as material.

V gave up 3 bases and J gave up 4 bases; unmatched junction bases: 5. The germline V gene encodes CDR1 SGHNT and CDR2 YYREEE (reference sequence). The CDR3 contains 15 residues. Original handling: For nucleated cells, counts were estimated from reference gene primer amplification. Method: immunoSEQ multiplex PCR; TCRdb's copy keeps in-frame clones and lacks some. For V, J and clone size, that table is used; D and trimming come from the DNA. The sample consists of approximately 40,000 clones, just over 90% of them appearing once. Sequencing used peripheral blood. The sequence was collected from a human donor in a cohort sampled during active COVID-19. The J gene is TRBJ2-2, the V gene TRBV5-4; TRBD1 matches at 8 bases. This CDR3 is CASSSGGLSTGELFF. The CDR3 region has the DNA TGTGCCAGCAGCTCAGGGGGCTTGAGCACCGGGGAGCTGTTTTTT.